A selection of T cell receptor beta chains follows, all from one sample in a study of cytomegalovirus exposure and HLA in healthy donors. Clones were read by immunoSEQ multiplex PCR, and TCRdb kept only the in-frame ones, dropping some. The sample lists 98,000 or so clones, roughly 80% occurring once. The sequencing sample was made of PBMCs. The receptors were gathered from a female donor in good health and CMV-seronegative. CDR3s include the opening cysteine and the closing phenylalanine or tryptophan. Fields, in order: V gene, J gene, clone size, CDR3 protein. Some rows have no size entry. The others give once, few or many, or a class for an expanded clone.

V gene: TRBV18
J gene: TRBJ2-5
clone size: NA
CDR3 protein: CASSLPFTGLAETQYF

V gene: TRBV7-9
J gene: TRBJ1-6
clone size: NA
CDR3 protein: CASSLEQPNSPLHF

V gene: TRBV27
J gene: TRBJ1-2
clone size: NA
CDR3 protein: CASSPRQGLLYGYTF

V gene: TRBV19
J gene: TRBJ2-7
clone size: NA
CDR3 protein: CASSIGAGTYEQYF

V gene: TRBV5-4
J gene: TRBJ1-1
clone size: NA
CDR3 protein: CASSLDTGDGITGAFF

V gene: TRBV5-1
J gene: TRBJ1-5
clone size: NA
CDR3 protein: CASSLDPGNNQPQHF

V gene: TRBV7-9
J gene: TRBJ2-7
clone size: NA
CDR3 protein: CASSLLAGQGSYEQYF

V gene: TRBV6-4
J gene: TRBJ2-2
clone size: NA
CDR3 protein: CASSVLAGNTGELFF

V gene: TRBV5-1
J gene: TRBJ2-5
clone size: once
CDR3 protein: CASSLGLAGGQETQYF

V gene: TRBV5-6
J gene: TRBJ1-1
clone size: NA
CDR3 protein: CASANRGGTEAFF

V gene: TRBV9
J gene: TRBJ1-1
clone size: NA
CDR3 protein: CASSVVGGNHEAFF

V gene: TRBV19
J gene: TRBJ1-2
clone size: NA
CDR3 protein: CASMRAQFGLGGYTF

V gene: TRBV5-1
J gene: TRBJ2-7
clone size: NA
CDR3 protein: CASSSGTSGVREQYF

V gene: TRBV27
J gene: TRBJ2-7
clone size: few
CDR3 protein: CASSLRDSGDEQYF

V gene: TRBV4-1
J gene: TRBJ2-2
clone size: NA
CDR3 protein: CASSQRLAGGKNTGELFF

V gene: TRBV2
J gene: TRBJ2-1
clone size: NA
CDR3 protein: CASSEASGANEQFF

V gene: TRBV7-8
J gene: TRBJ1-2
clone size: NA
CDR3 protein: CASSSVPGQGFAGYTF

V gene: TRBV28
J gene: TRBJ2-7
clone size: NA
CDR3 protein: CATSVPGQVYEQYF

V gene: TRBV19
J gene: TRBJ1-2
clone size: few
CDR3 protein: CASSETGNYGYTF

V gene: TRBV7-2
J gene: TRBJ1-5
clone size: once
CDR3 protein: CASSLFQSAYSNQPQHF

V gene: TRBV15
J gene: TRBJ1-4
clone size: NA
CDR3 protein: CATSRGQGGEKLFF

V gene: TRBV5-1
J gene: TRBJ2-7
clone size: once
CDR3 protein: CASSLAGLDYEQYF

V gene: TRBV6-6
J gene: TRBJ1-5
clone size: NA
CDR3 protein: CASSLVGSSGNQPQHF

V gene: TRBV7-2
J gene: TRBJ2-3
clone size: NA
CDR3 protein: CASSSGLAVFSSTDTQYF

V gene: TRBV19
J gene: TRBJ2-1
clone size: NA
CDR3 protein: CASSIGTSGRLEFF

V gene: TRBV20-1
J gene: TRBJ2-1
clone size: NA
CDR3 protein: CSAGHSREQFF

V gene: TRBV7-9
J gene: TRBJ2-7
clone size: NA
CDR3 protein: CSSSPPVRGFTEQYF

V gene: TRBV28
J gene: TRBJ1-2
clone size: NA
CDR3 protein: CASSFQGPNYGYTF

V gene: TRBV5-4
J gene: TRBJ2-5
clone size: few
CDR3 protein: CASSLDSGSETQYF